This T cell receptor (beta chain) comes out of a study of cytomegalovirus exposure and HLA in healthy donors. The PCR was carried out with 60 Vbeta primers and 13 Jbeta primers. Here immunoSEQ multiplex PCR was the method, and the copy in TCRdb shows in-frame clones only, minus some. The sample includes 250,000 to 350,000 clones, about nine tenths of them seen just once. Per the germline V gene, CDR1 is SGHRS and CDR2 is YFSETQ. The CDR3 is made up of 16 amino acids. Trimming took 4 bases from V and 5 from J; bases not matched to a gene: 10. The chain recombines TRBV5-1 with TRBJ2-5; 11 bases are a match to TRBD1. Sequenced input: PBMCs. The TCR comes from a man aged 35-49 years in good health and CMV-seropositive. The CDR3 DNA sequence: TGCGCCAGCAGCCTGCCCCTGGGGACAGGGGGGGAGACCCAGTACTTC. This encodes CASSLPLGTGGETQYF.